This T cell receptor (beta chain) was retrieved from a study of T cells after yellow fever vaccination. The overall study: Any fraction with a low cell number was prepared using SMART-Seq v4 Ultra Low Input.

Notes on the study in general: Weaker, the secondary response peaked sooner, at day 5 versus 15.

With 4 bases clipped from V and 5 bases from J, the junction kept 5 bases outside the gene matches. Germline V lookup: CDR1 LNHNV, CDR2 YYDKDF (reference sequence). The length of the CDR3 is 15 residues. Template switching with 5'RACE generated the TCR cDNA and added a universal primer site and UMIs. Using its own MiXCR run on the 5' RACE reads, TCRdb lists one record per CDR3 protein. This sample yields approximately 300,000 distinct CDR3 sequences, of which over 10% are seen a single time; roughly 0.5% belongs to the top ten. Comments on this clonotype: The antigen is not known.

The sequence was obtained from a man aged 25 to 40 who received the YFV17D yellow fever vaccine. Sample: CD4+ T cells sorted from PBMCs, taken 45 days after the yellow fever booster vaccination. This sequence joins TRBV15 and TRBJ2-2; 9 bases agree with TRBD1. The CDR3, as DNA: TGTGCCACCAGCACTACAGGGGGCATGACCGGGGAGCTGTTTTTT. Its translation is CATSTTGGMTGELFF.